This is a list of T cell receptor beta chains from one sample in a study of blood T cell repertoires in COVID-19. Clones were read by immunoSEQ multiplex PCR, and TCRdb kept only the in-frame ones, dropping some. The table shows about 120,000 clones, with 80% to 90% occurring only once. Sequences were obtained from peripheral blood. The receptor set was obtained from a human donor in a cohort sampled during active COVID-19. Each CDR3 is given with its conserved first and last residue. The D gene is left open where the match is weak. Some rows have no size entry. The others give once, few or many, or a class for an expanded clone.

TRBV4-1,NA,TRBJ2-5,NA,CASSQDYRRETQYF,TGCGCCAGCAGCCAAGACTACAGAAGGGAGACCCAGTACTTC
TRBV10-2,NA,TRBJ1-5,NA,CASTPQGQHNQPQHF,TGCGCCAGCACACCCCAGGGACAACACAATCAGCCCCAGCATTTT
TRBV7-3,TRBD2,TRBJ2-2,NA,CASSPRGGSTGELFF,TGTGCCAGCAGCCCCCGGGGGGGGAGCACCGGGGAGCTGTTTTTT
TRBV6-5,NA,TRBJ1-6,NA,CASSYDRTNSPLHF,TGTGCCAGCAGTTACGACAGGACTAATTCACCCCTCCACTTT
TRBV19,NA,TRBJ2-7,NA,CASSTPGLPDEQYF,TGTGCCAGTAGTACTCCCGGACTTCCCGACGAGCAGTACTTC
TRBV4-2,NA,TRBJ2-7,NA,CASSQAAATGEQYF,TGTGCCAGCAGCCAAGCAGCGGCTACCGGGGAGCAGTACTTC
TRBV5-1,TRBD1,TRBJ2-5,NA,CASSTGQGRETQYF,TGCGCCAGCAGCACGGGACAGGGGCGAGAGACCCAGTACTTC
TRBV30,TRBD2,TRBJ2-7,NA,CAWSVRGSGGYEQYF,TGTGCCTGGAGTGTACGCGGTAGCGGGGGGTACGAGCAGTACTTC
TRBV5-1,TRBD2,TRBJ2-6,NA,CASRGPLAGDSGANVLTF,TGCGCCAGCAGAGGTCCCCTAGCGGGGGACTCTGGGGCCAACGTCCTGACTTTC
TRBV30,TRBD1,TRBJ1-2,NA,CVGDSTGITMDGYTF,TGTGTCGGGGATTCGACAGGGATAACTATGGATGGCTACACCTTC
TRBV6-5,TRBD1,TRBJ1-1,NA,CASSYRDRARTEAFF,TGTGCCAGCAGTTACCGGGACAGGGCTAGGACTGAAGCTTTCTTT
TRBV7-9,TRBD1,TRBJ2-5,NA,CASSHRQGGRETQYF,TGTGCCAGCAGCCATCGACAGGGGGGTAGAGAGACCCAGTACTTC
TRBV14,NA,TRBJ1-2,NA,CASSQDWGGGYTF,TGTGCCAGCAGCCAAGATTGGGGGGGCGGCTACACCTTC
TRBV6-2/TRBV6-3,NA,TRBJ1-1,NA,CASSPNAVMGPEAFF,TGTGCCAGCAGTCCCAACGCGGTCATGGGGCCTGAAGCTTTCTTT
TRBV6-5,NA,TRBJ1-5,NA,CASKREYSNQPQHF,TGTGCCAGCAAACGGGAGTATAGCAATCAGCCCCAGCATTTT
TRBV7-9,NA,TRBJ2-3,once,CASSLFLRDTDTQYF,TGTGCCAGCAGCTTATTTCTCAGGGACACAGATACGCAGTATTTT
TRBV18,NA,TRBJ2-7,once,CASSPATVPWNEQYF,TGTGCCAGCTCACCAGCGACAGTCCCCTGGAACGAGCAGTACTTC
TRBV5-6,TRBD2,TRBJ2-1,NA,CASSFSSGNYNEQFF,TGTGCCAGCAGCTTTTCTAGCGGGAATTACAATGAGCAGTTCTTC
TRBV11-2,NA,TRBJ2-7,NA,CASSPRAYEQYF,TGTGCCAGCAGCCCGAGGGCCTACGAGCAGTACTTC
TRBV18,TRBD1,TRBJ1-4,NA,CASSSDRGRQEKLFF,TGTGCCAGCTCCTCGGACAGGGGGAGACAGGAAAAACTGTTTTTT
TRBV6-1,NA,TRBJ1-4,NA,CASSEARLNEKLFF,TGTGCCAGCAGTGAAGCCAGGCTCAATGAAAAACTGTTTTTT
TRBV30,TRBD1,TRBJ2-7,NA,CAWRGQGAVEQYF,TGTGCCTGGAGGGGGCAGGGGGCGGTCGAGCAGTACTTC
TRBV29-1,NA,TRBJ1-3,once,CSVDADRTGNTIYF,TGCAGCGTTGACGCTGACAGGACTGGAAACACCATATATTTT
TRBV5-1,TRBD2,TRBJ2-1,NA,CASSLVTSGSNEQFF,TGCGCCAGCAGCTTGGTAACTAGCGGGAGCAATGAGCAGTTCTTC
TRBV27,TRBD1,TRBJ2-7,NA,CASSPKGDRAEQYF,TGTGCCAGCAGTCCGAAGGGGGACAGGGCCGAGCAGTACTTC
TRBV6-6,TRBD1,TRBJ2-7,NA,CASSYGTGTYEQYF,TGTGCCAGCAGTTACGGGACAGGGACCTACGAGCAGTACTTC
TRBV28,NA,TRBJ2-1,NA,CASTPGGTGTYNEQFF,TGTGCCAGCACCCCTGGCGGGACGGGAACTTACAATGAGCAGTTCTTC
TRBV27,TRBD1,TRBJ1-4,NA,CASSSTFRDRVEKLFF,TGTGCCAGCAGTTCTACATTTCGGGACAGGGTGGAAAAACTGTTTTTT
TRBV7-2,NA,TRBJ1-1,NA,CASSFDYRAEAFF,TGTGCCAGCAGCTTTGACTATCGAGCTGAAGCTTTCTTT